Following are 30 T cell receptor beta chains from one sample sequenced in a study of OX40 agonist ivuxolimab in advanced cancers. Profiling relied on immunoSEQ multiplex PCR, and the TCRdb table lists in-frame clones only, not all of them. The table lists about 92,000 clones, roughly 91% of them singletons, with roughly 0.31% in the top ten. This specimen consisted of CD4+ or CD8+ T cells sorted from blood, obtained in a trial of the OX40 agonist ivuxolimab. These receptors were taken from an adult with an advanced solid tumor such as melanoma, head and neck, liver or kidney cancer.

Only a few counts were recorded for this clone. V and J are TRBV7-7 and TRBJ2-5; D uncertain. Germline lookup yields CDR1 SSHAT and CDR2 FNYEAQ (reference sequence). Trimming removed 3 bases at V and 5 bases at J, with 10 bases between. The CDR3 spans 13 residues. The CDR3 protein is CASSLAGSETQYF. The CDR3 bases are TGTGCCAGCAGCTTGGCTGGTTCGGAGACCCAGTACTTC.

The chain couples TRBV28 to TRBJ2-1; D is unclear. The CDR3 runs to 11 residues. Looked up from germline, CDR1 is MDHEN and CDR2 is SYDVKM. With 7 bases removed from V and 4 bases from J, the gap between germline ends came to 5 bases. The CDR3 is CASTQYNEQFF. The CDR3 DNA is TGTGCCAGCACCCAATACAATGAGCAGTTCTTC.

J is TRBJ2-7 and V is TRBV6-5; D is undetermined. Trimming shortened V by 5 bases and J by 2 bases, and 13 bases separated the two germline ends. The germline gives CDR1 MNHEY, CDR2 SVGAGI. The CDR3 has 14 residues. The chain's CDR3 is CASSTTAPAYEQYF. The CDR3 region has the DNA TGTGCCAGCAGTACGACTGCCCCAGCCTACGAGCAGTACTTC.

The chain has TRBV14 and TRBJ2-2; D is unclear. The V gene's germline CDR1 is SGHDN and CDR2 FVKESK. The CDR3 is 13 residues long. Trimming left V 0 bases short and J 5 bases short, with 4 bases between. The CDR3 sequence: CASSQDPTGELFF. CDR3 DNA: TGTGCCAGCAGCCAAGACCCGACCGGGGAGCTGTTTTTT.

The chain links TRBV13 to TRBJ2-7; 7 nucleotides line up with TRBD2. With V trimmed by 0 bases and J by 4 bases, 3 bases remained unmatched. From germline, CDR1 is PRHDT and CDR2 FYEKMQ (reference sequence). The length of the CDR3 is 14 residues. The CDR3 sequence is CASSLGVGGYEQYF. In DNA, the CDR3 is TGTGCCAGCAGCTTAGGCGTGGGAGGGTACGAGCAGTACTTC.

The chain has TRBV28 and TRBJ2-7, with 8 bases that match TRBD1. The V gene end was trimmed by 5 bases and the J gene end by 2 bases; junction bases not matched to a gene: 8. Per the germline V gene, CDR1 is MDHEN and CDR2 is SYDVKM. The CDR3 is 15 residues long. CDR3 sequence (DNA): TGTGCCAGCAGTCCCAGGGGGCCAAAGACCTACGAGCAGTACTTC. Translation: CASSPRGPKTYEQYF.

The sample holds a few counts of this clone. V usage is TRBV2 and J usage is TRBJ1-2, with D unresolved. The CDR3 length is 13 residues. V was clipped by 4 bases and J by 7 bases, with 13 bases between them. Per the germline V gene, CDR1 is SNHLY and CDR2 is FYNNEI. The CDR3 loop is CASSARVGFGYTF. In DNA, the CDR3 is TGTGCCAGCAGTGCCCGGGTGGGGTTTGGCTACACCTTC.

This clone has only one observation. V usage is TRBV10-1 and J usage is TRBJ2-7; D is possibly TRBD1 or TRBD2 (5 bases each). Germline assignment: CDR1 WNHNN and CDR2 SYGVQD (reference sequence). Trimming shortened V by 5 bases and J by 6 bases, and 17 bases separated the two germline ends. The CDR3 has 14 residues. CDR3 residues: CASSRDSGTGEQYF. As DNA, the CDR3 is TGCGCCAGCAGTCGTGACAGTGGGACGGGCGAGCAGTACTTC.

V is TRBV7-8 and J is TRBJ2-7, with TRBD1 matching over 8 bases. CDR3 length equals 14 residues. The V segment lost 5 bases and the J segment 3 bases; nucleotides outside the gene matches: 6. Germline loops: CDR1 SGHVS, CDR2 FQNEAQ. The CDR3 here is CASSERTGNYEQYF. CDR3 DNA: TGTGCCAGCAGCGAGCGGACAGGGAACTACGAGCAGTACTTC.

The chain carries TRBV28 and TRBJ2-1; 10 positions match TRBD2. The germline gives CDR1 MDHEN, CDR2 SYDVKM. The CDR3 covers 14 residues. J lost 9 bases, V lost 8 bases, and 10 bases had no gene match. The CDR3 spells CASALAGAKGEQFF. The CDR3 DNA reads as TGTGCCAGCGCTCTAGCGGGAGCCAAAGGTGAGCAGTTCTTC.

The genes are TRBV28 and TRBJ1-1; 11 bases agree with TRBD1. The germline V gene has CDR1 MDHEN and CDR2 SYDVKM. The CDR3 is 15 residues long. V shed 4 bases and J 3 bases; nucleotides not matched to a gene: 4. This CDR3 reads CASSSPGQGDTEAFF. The DNA for the CDR3 is TGTGCCAGCAGTTCACCGGGACAGGGGGACACTGAAGCTTTCTTT.

The table lists this clone with a count of one. This chain uses TRBV9 with TRBJ2-5; TRBD2 aligns across 8 bases. The V gene end was trimmed by 4 bases and the J gene end by 5 bases; junction bases not matched to a gene: 10. The CDR3 has 15 amino acids. The germline V gene encodes CDR1 SGDLS and CDR2 YYNGEE. CDR3 bases: TGTGCCAGCAGCCCGGCGGGGCTAGCGGGTGAGACCCAGTACTTC. Protein sequence: CASSPAGLAGETQYF.

The J gene is TRBJ2-5, the V gene TRBV30; TRBD1 matches at 7 bases. The junction had 11 bases not matched to a gene; V was cut back by 0 bases and J by 4 bases. This CDR3 comprises 16 residues. CDR1 GTSNPN and CDR2 SVGIG come from the germline V gene (reference sequence). As DNA, the CDR3 is TGTGCCTGGAGTGTCGGAGACAGGGCCTTTGGAGAGACCCAGTACTTC. Its translation is CAWSVGDRAFGETQYF.

This clone was counted between two and nine times. The chain uses TRBV5-1 and TRBJ2-3, with 13 nucleotides matching TRBD2. This CDR3 comprises 15 residues. Germline assignment: CDR1 SGHRS and CDR2 YFSETQ. J lost 5 bases, V lost 4 bases, and 4 bases had no gene match. As DNA, the CDR3 is TGCGCCAGCAGCGAGACTAGCGGGGGGAAAGATACGCAGTATTTT. This translates into CASSETSGGKDTQYF.

This clone came up a few times. This sequence joins TRBV11-2 and TRBJ2-7; 10 bases match TRBD1. Unmatched junction bases numbered 2, after V lost 3 bases and J lost 3 bases. This CDR3 region has 14 residues. Germline-derived CDR1 and CDR2 are SGHAT and FQNNGV. Written as DNA, the CDR3 is TGTGCCAGCAGCTTCGACAGGGGGCTCTACGAGCAGTACTTC. Residues: CASSFDRGLYEQYF.

J is TRBJ1-3 and V is TRBV27, with no clear D. The CDR3 is 14 residues long. Germline CDR1 MNHEY, CDR2 SMNVEV (reference sequence). V was shortened by 5 bases and J by 0 bases, with 8 bases between the two germline ends. This chain's CDR3 is CASSPTVSGNTIYF. The DNA of the CDR3 is TGTGCCAGCAGTCCGACCGTCTCTGGAAACACCATATATTTT.

This chain joins TRBV11-2 and TRBJ2-2; D not certain. The CDR3 has 15 amino acids. From germline, CDR1 is SGHAT and CDR2 FQNNGV. V shed 2 bases and J shed 5 bases, with 12 bases lying between them. CDR3 DNA sequence: TGTGCCAGCAGCTTATCGCCACAACCAACCGGGGAGCTGTTTTTT. Encoded protein: CASSLSPQPTGELFF.

Here the CDR3 reads CASSYASPYNEQFF. In DNA form, the CDR3 reads TGTGCCAGCAGTTACGCTAGCCCCTACAATGAGCAGTTCTTC. The V gene is TRBV7-9, the J gene TRBJ2-1; TRBD2 is a possible D gene (5 bases). CDR1 and CDR2 (germline): SEHNR, FQNEAQ (reference sequence). Trimming removed 6 bases at V and 2 bases at J, with 11 bases between. The CDR3 consists of 14 residues.

Remarks on this clone: Other DNA variants within this sample encode the same CDR3. The gene calls are TRBV29-1 and TRBJ2-3, with TRBD2 identical over 9 bases. The CDR3 spans 14 residues. J lost 1 base, V lost 6 bases, and 5 bases had no gene match. From germline, CDR1 is SQVTM and CDR2 ANQGSEA. CDR3 residues: CSVVLAGGTDTQYF. The CDR3 region has the DNA TGCAGCGTGGTACTAGCGGGTGGCACAGATACGCAGTATTTT.

The rearrangement joins TRBV6-6 to TRBJ1-4; 8 bases match TRBD1. CDR3 length: 14 residues. V shed 6 bases, J shed 7 bases, and the junction held 7 bases outside the gene matches. Germline lookup yields CDR1 MNHNY and CDR2 SVGAGI (reference sequence). The CDR3 protein is CASRGQGGGEKLFF. CDR3 DNA sequence: TGTGCCAGCAGAGGACAGGGTGGAGGTGAAAAACTGTTTTTT.

V and J are TRBV7-9 and TRBJ2-5; TRBD1 matches at 7 bases. Germline assignment: CDR1 SEHNR and CDR2 FQNEAQ (reference sequence). The CDR3 loop spans 14 amino acids. The V gene end was trimmed by 2 bases and the J gene end by 5 bases; junction bases not matched to a gene: 5. DNA for the CDR3: TGTGCCAGCAGCTTAACGACAGGGTTTGAGACCCAGTACTTC. Translation gives CASSLTTGFETQYF.

J is TRBJ1-6 and V is TRBV30; D not certain. The germline V gene encodes CDR1 GTSNPN and CDR2 SVGIG (reference sequence). Trimming took 4 bases from V and 7 from J, leaving 11 bases between them. This CDR3 spans 13 amino acids. The CDR3 sequence is CAWTHMGNSPLHF. The DNA for the CDR3 is TGTGCCTGGACACATATGGGGAATTCACCCCTCCACTTT.

The chain employs TRBV7-3 and TRBJ2-5, with D maybe TRBD2 (6 bases). V lost 3 bases and J 4 bases, leaving 12 bases between the germline ends. The length of the CDR3 is 14 residues. Germline V gene data show CDR1 as SGHTA and CDR2 as FQGTGA. Here the CDR3 DNA reads TGTGCCAGCAGCTTCTTTGGGGGAGGAGAGACCCAGTACTTC. Encoded protein: CASSFFGGGETQYF.

DNA of the CDR3: TGTGCCAGCCTCCCCGCGCGGGGCTCGAACACTGAAGCTTTCTTT. Encoded protein: CASLPARGSNTEAFF. This rearrangement joins TRBV28 to TRBJ1-1; a possible D gene is TRBD1 (5 bases). Germline assignment: CDR1 MDHEN and CDR2 SYDVKM. V was trimmed by 8 bases and J by 1 base, leaving 17 bases between them. The CDR3 loop spans 15 amino acids.

In its sample, this clone was seen once. The V call is TRBV4-2, the J call TRBJ1-1, with TRBD1 matching 9 bases. In germline, CDR1 is LGHNA, CDR2 YNFKEQ. V trimming: 0 bases; J trimming: 9 bases; junction bases outside the gene matches: 5. The CDR3 length is 14 residues. CDR3 nucleotide sequence: TGTGCCAGCAGCCAAGAGGGTGGGACAGGGAAAGCTTTCTTT. Its protein product is CASSQEGGTGKAFF.

V usage is TRBV10-3 and J usage is TRBJ2-7; tentatively, D is TRBD1 (7 bases). The CDR3 covers 13 residues. V was clipped by 11 bases and J by 7 bases, with 21 bases between them. Germline CDR1 and CDR2: ENHRY and SYGVKD. CDR3 DNA sequence: TGTGCCGCGGGACAGACTGGGGTTCGGGAGCAGTACTTC. Translated: CAAGQTGVREQYF.

J is TRBJ1-4 and V is TRBV7-9, with 9 bases aligning to TRBD1. Germline CDR1 and CDR2: SEHNR and FQNEAQ (reference sequence). CDR3 size: 17 residues. With V trimmed by 1 base and J by 4 bases, 7 bases remained unmatched. The CDR3 protein is CASSLVVGQGFNEKLFF. CDR3 in DNA: TGTGCCAGCAGCTTAGTCGTGGGACAGGGCTTTAATGAAAAACTGTTTTTT.

This clone has just one count. V and J are TRBV19 and TRBJ1-5; D is possibly TRBD1 (6 bases). The length of the CDR3 is 16 residues. V was cut by 2 bases and J by 0 bases, with 11 bases left in between. CDR1 LNHDA and CDR2 SQIVND come from the germline V gene (reference sequence). The DNA of the CDR3 is TGTGCCAGTAGTATACTGGACAGCTATAGCAATCAGCCCCAGCATTTT. The encoded protein is CASSILDSYSNQPQHF.

This sequence joins TRBV10-3 and TRBJ2-3, with D hard to call. The CDR3 spans 16 residues. V gave up 3 bases and J gave up 0 bases, with 13 bases separating them. CDR1 is ENHRY, CDR2 SYGVKD, per germline. This CDR3 reads CAISDGLSPSTDTQYF. Here the CDR3 DNA reads TGTGCCATCAGTGACGGATTATCTCCTAGCACAGATACGCAGTATTTT.

V gene TRBV5-1 combines with J gene TRBJ2-1, with D perhaps given as TRBD1 or TRBD2 (5 bases each). With 3 bases removed from V and 9 bases from J, the gap between germline ends came to 22 bases. Germline V gene sequence: CDR1 SGHRS, CDR2 YFSETQ. This CDR3 comprises 16 residues. The CDR3: CASSSGPGGRMSEQFF. DNA of the CDR3: TGCGCCAGCAGCTCAGGGCCCGGTGGGAGAATGAGTGAGCAGTTCTTC.